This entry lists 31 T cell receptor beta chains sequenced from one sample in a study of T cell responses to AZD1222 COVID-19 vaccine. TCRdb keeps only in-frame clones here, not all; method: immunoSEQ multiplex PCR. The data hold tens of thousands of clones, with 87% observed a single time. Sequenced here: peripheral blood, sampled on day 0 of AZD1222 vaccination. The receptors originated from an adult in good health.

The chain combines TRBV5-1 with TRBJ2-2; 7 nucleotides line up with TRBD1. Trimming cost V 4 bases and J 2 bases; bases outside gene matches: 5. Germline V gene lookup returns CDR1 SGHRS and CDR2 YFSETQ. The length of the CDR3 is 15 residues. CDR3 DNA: TGCGCCAGCAGCCCCGGGACAGAAAACACCGGGGAGCTGTTTTTT. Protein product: CASSPGTENTGELFF.

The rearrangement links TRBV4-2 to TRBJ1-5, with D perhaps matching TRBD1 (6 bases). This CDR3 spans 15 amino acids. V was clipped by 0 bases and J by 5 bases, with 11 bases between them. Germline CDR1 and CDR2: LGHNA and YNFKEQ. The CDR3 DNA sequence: TGTGCCAGCAGCCAAGAAGGGACACCAGATCAGCCCCAGCATTTT. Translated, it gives CASSQEGTPDQPQHF.

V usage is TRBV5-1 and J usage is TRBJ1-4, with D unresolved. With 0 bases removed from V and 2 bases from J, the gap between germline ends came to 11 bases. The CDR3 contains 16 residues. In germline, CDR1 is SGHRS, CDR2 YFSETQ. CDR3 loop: CASSLGSSVTNEKLFF. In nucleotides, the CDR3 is TGCGCCAGCAGCTTGGGGAGTTCGGTCACTAATGAAAAACTGTTTTTT.

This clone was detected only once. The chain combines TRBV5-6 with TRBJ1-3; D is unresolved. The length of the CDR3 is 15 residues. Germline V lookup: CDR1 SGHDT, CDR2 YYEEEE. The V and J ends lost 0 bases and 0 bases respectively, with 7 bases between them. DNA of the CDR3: TGTGCCAGCAGCTTGGGGACCAGCTCTGGAAACACCATATATTTT. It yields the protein CASSLGTSSGNTIYF.

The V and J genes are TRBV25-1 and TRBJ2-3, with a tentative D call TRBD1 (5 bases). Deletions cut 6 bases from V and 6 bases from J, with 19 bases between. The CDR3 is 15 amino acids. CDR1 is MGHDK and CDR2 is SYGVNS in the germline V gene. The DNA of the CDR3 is TGTGCCAGCAGGCCGGTAGGGGTTAACATCGATACGCAGTATTTT. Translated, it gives CASRPVGVNIDTQYF.

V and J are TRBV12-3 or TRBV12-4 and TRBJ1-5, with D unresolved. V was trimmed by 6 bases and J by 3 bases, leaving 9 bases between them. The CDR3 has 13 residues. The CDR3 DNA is TGTGCCAGCAGCTCCGACATCAATCAGCCCCAGCATTTT. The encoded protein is CASSSDINQPQHF.

The CDR3 coding sequence is TGTGCCAGCAGCAACACCCGACAGGGACTAGCCAAAAACATTCAGTACTTC. It yields the protein CASSNTRQGLAKNIQYF. The chain carries TRBV2 and TRBJ2-4, with D perhaps matching TRBD1 (7 bases). From germline, CDR1 is SNHLY and CDR2 FYNNEI. The CDR3 is 17 residues long. V shed 6 bases and J shed 0 bases, with 18 bases lying between them.

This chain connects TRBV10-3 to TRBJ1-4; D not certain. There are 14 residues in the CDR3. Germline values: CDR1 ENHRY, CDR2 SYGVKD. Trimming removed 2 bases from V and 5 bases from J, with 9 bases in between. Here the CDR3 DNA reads TGTGCCATCAGTGAGCCAGACCGAAATGAAAAACTGTTTTTT. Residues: CAISEPDRNEKLFF.

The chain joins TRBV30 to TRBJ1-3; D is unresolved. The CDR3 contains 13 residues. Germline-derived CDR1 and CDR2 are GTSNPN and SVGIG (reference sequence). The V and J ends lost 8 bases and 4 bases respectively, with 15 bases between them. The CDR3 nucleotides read TGTGCCGGCGGGCCTACAGTCGGAAACACCATATATTTT. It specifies CAGGPTVGNTIYF.

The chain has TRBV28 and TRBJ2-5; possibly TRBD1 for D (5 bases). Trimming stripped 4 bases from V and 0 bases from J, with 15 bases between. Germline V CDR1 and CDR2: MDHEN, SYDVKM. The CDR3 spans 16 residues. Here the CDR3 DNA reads TGTGCCAGCAGTTCGCCCGGGCAGGGCGACCAAGAGACCCAGTACTTC. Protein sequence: CASSSPGQGDQETQYF.

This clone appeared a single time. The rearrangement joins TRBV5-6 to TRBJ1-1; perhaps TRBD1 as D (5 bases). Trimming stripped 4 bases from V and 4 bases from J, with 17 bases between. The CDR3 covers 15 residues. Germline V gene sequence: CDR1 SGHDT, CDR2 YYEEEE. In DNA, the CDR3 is TGTGCCAGCAGCCTTGGGGCGATTCTTGGCACTGAAGCTTTCTTT. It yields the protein CASSLGAILGTEAFF.

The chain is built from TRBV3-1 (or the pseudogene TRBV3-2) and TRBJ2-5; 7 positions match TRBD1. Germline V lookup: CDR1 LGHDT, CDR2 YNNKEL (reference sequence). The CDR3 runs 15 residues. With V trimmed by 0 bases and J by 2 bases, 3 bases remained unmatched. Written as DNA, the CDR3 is TGTGCCAGCAGCCAAGATTGGACAGGACAAGAGACCCAGTACTTC. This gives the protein CASSQDWTGQETQYF.

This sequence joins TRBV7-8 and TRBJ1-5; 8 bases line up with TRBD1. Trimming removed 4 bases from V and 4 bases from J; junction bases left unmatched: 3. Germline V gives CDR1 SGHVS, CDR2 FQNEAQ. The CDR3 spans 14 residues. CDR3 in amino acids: CASSSYRGNQPQHF. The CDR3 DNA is TGTGCCAGCAGCTCGTACAGGGGGAATCAGCCCCAGCATTTT.

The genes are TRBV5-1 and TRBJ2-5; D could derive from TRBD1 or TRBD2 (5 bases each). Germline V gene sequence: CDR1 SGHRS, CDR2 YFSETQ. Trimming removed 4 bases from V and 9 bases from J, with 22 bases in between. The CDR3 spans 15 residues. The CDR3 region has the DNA TGCGCCAGCAGCCCGCGCCGGGACCCGGTAGGGGCCCAGTACTTC. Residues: CASSPRRDPVGAQYF.

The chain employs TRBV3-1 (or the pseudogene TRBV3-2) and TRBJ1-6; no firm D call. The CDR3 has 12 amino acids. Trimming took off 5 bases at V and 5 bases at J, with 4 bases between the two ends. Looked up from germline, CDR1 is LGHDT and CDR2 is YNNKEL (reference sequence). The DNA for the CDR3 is TGTGCCAGCAGCTATGATAATTCACCCCTCCACTTT. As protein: CASSYDNSPLHF.

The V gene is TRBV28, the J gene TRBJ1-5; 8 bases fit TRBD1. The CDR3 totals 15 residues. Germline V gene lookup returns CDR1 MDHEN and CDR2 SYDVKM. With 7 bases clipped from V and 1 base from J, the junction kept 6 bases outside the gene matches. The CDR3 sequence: CASTMTGASNQPQHF. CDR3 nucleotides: TGTGCCAGCACCATGACAGGGGCCAGCAATCAGCCCCAGCATTTT.

The CDR3, as DNA: TGCGCCAGCAGCCAAGGGACAGGGTTGGGGAGGGAGCAGTACTTC. Residues: CASSQGTGLGREQYF. This rearrangement joins TRBV5-1 to TRBJ2-7, with 9 bases lining up with TRBD1. This CDR3 has 15 residues. V was clipped by 4 bases and J by 7 bases; unmatched bases: 12. CDR1 is SGHRS and CDR2 is YFSETQ in the germline V gene.

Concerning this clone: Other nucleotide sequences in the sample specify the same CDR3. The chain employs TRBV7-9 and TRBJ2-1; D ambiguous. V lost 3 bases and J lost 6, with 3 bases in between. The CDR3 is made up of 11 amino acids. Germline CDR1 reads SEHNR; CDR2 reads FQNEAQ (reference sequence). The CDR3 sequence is CASSLGNEQFF. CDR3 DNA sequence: TGTGCCAGCAGCTTGGGCAATGAGCAGTTCTTC.

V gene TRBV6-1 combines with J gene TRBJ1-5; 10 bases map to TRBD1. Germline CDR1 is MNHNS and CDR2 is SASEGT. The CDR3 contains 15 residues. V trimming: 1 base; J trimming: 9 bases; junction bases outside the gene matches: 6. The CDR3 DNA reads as TGTGCCAGCAGTGAAGGGACAGGGGGTGGAGGGCCCCAGCATTTT. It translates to CASSEGTGGGGPQHF.

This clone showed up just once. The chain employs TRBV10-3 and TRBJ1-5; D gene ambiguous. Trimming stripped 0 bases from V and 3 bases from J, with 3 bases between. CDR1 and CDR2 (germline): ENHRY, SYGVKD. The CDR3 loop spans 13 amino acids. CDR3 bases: TGTGCCATCAGTGAGTCGCCCAATCAGCCCCAGCATTTT. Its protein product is CAISESPNQPQHF.

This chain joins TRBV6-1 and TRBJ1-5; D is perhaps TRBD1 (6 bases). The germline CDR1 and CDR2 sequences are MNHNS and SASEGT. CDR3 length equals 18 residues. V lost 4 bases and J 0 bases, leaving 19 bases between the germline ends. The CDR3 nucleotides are TGTGCCAGCAGTGCCCCGCCCTGGGAGGGACATAGCAATCAGCCCCAGCATTTT. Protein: CASSAPPWEGHSNQPQHF.

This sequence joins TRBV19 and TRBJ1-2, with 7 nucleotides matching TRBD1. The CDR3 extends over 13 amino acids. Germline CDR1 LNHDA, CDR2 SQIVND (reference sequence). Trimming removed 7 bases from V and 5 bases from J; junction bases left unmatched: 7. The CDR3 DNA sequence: TGTGCCAGTACCGGGGACAGCAGATATGGCTACACCTTC. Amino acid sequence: CASTGDSRYGYTF.

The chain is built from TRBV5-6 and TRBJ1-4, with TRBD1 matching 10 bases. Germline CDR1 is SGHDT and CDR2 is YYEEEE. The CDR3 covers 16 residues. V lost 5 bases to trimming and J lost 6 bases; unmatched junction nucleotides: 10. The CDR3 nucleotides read TGTGCCAGCAGTTCCCCCTCCGGGACAGGGGATGAAAAACTGTTTTTT. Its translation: CASSSPSGTGDEKLFF.

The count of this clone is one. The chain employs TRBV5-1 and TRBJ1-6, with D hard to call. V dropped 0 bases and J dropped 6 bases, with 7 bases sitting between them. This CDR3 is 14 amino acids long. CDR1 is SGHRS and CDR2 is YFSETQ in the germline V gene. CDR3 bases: TGCGCCAGCAGCTTGGCTTGGGCTAATTCACCCCTCCACTTT. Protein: CASSLAWANSPLHF.

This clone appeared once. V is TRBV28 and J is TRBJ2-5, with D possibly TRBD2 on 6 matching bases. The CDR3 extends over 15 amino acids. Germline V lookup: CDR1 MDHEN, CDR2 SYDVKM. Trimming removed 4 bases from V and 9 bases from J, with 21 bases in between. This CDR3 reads CASSSPPPGDLAQYF. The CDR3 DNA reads TGTGCCAGCAGTTCCCCGCCCCCGGGGGATTTGGCCCAGTACTTC.

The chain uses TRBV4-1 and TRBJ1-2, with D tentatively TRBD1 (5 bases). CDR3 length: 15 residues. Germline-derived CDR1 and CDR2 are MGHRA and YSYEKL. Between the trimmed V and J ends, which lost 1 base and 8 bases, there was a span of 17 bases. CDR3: CASSQGLQGVGGYTF. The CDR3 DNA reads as TGCGCCAGCAGCCAAGGGTTGCAGGGTGTCGGGGGCTACACCTTC.

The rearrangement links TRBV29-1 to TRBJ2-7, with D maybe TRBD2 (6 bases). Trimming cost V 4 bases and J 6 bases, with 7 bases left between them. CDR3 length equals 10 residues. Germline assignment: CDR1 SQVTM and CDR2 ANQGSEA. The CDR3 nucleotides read TGCAGCGTTGGGGGGGTCGAGCAGTACTTC. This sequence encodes CSVGGVEQYF.

CDR3 sequence: CASSFDRGGYNEQFF. The CDR3 DNA is TGTGCCAGCAGCTTTGACAGGGGCGGCTACAATGAGCAGTTCTTC. The chain uses TRBV11-2 and TRBJ2-1; TRBD1 agrees at 8 bases. The CDR3 is 15 amino acids. Germline CDR1 reads SGHAT; CDR2 reads FQNNGV. V lost 3 bases to trimming and J lost 3 bases; unmatched junction nucleotides: 4.

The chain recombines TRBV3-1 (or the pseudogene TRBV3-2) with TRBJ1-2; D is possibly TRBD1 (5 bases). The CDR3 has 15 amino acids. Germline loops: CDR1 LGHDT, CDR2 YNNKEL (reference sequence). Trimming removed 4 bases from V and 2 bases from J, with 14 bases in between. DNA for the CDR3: TGTGCCAGCAGCCTGACAGCATCGGCGAACTATGGCTACACCTTC. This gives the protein CASSLTASANYGYTF.

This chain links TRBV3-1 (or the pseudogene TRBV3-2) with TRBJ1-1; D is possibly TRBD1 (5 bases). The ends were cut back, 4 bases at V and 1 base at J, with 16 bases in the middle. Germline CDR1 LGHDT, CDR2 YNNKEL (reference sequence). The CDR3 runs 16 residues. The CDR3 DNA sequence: TGTGCCAGCAGCCCATCCGCCAGGGCGGCGAACACTGAAGCTTTCTTT. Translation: CASSPSARAANTEAFF.

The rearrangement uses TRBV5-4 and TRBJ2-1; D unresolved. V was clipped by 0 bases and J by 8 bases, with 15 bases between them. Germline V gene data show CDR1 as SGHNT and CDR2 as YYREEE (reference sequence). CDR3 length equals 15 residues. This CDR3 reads CASSLGFRKGYEQFF. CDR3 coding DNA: TGTGCCAGCAGCTTGGGATTCCGGAAAGGGTATGAGCAGTTCTTC. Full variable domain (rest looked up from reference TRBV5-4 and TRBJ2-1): ETGVTQSPTHLIKTRGQQVTLRCSSQSGHNTVSWYQQALGQGPQFIFQYYREEENGRGNFPPRFSGLQFPNYSSELNVNALELDDSALYLCASSLGFRKGYEQFFGPGTRLTVL.